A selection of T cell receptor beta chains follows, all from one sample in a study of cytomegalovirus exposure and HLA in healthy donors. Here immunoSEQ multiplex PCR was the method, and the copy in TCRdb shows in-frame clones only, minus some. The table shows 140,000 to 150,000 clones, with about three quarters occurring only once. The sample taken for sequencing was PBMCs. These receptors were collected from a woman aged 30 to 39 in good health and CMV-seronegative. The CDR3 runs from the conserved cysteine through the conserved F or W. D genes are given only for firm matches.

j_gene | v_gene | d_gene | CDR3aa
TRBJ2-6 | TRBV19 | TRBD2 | CASSRGVAGANVLTF
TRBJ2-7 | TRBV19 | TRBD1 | CASSSGTGGFYEQYF
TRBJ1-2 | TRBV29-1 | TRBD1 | CSVEGDRGSYGYTF
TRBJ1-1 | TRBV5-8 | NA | CASSWGVGKGTEAFF
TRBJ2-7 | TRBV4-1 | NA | CASSPHRLSAVGQYF
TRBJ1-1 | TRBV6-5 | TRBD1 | CASSRGTGATEAFF
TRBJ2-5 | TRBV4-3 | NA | CASSQTGFGVETQYF
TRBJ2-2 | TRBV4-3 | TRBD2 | CASSQEYLGGGAAGELFF
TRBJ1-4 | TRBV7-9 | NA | CASSGPTATNEKLFF
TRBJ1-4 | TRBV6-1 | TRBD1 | CASSASVGGGDEKLFF
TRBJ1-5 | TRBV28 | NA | CASSLPGGAYSNQPQHF
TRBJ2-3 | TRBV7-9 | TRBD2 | CASSLEIAGATDTQYF
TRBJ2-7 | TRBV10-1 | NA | CASPGSSYEQYF
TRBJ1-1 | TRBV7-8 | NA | CASSLVGRTEAFF
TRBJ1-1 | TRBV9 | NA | CASSVGSGTEAFF
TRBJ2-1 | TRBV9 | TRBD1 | CASSGAGTGPYNEQFF
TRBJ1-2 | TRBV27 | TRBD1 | CASSSIGTGGDYGYTF
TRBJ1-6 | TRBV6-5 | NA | CASMNRELTLHF
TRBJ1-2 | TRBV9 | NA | CASSVGSGGYTF
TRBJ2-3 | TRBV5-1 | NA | CASSLGTPGRGTDTQYF
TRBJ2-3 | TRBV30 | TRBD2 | CAWSSGTSGRTDTQYF
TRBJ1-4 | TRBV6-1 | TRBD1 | CASSKGQGNEKLFF
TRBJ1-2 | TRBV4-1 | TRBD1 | CASSQTPGQGADYGYTF
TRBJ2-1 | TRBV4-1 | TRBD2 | CASSFRLAPPPSSYNEQFF
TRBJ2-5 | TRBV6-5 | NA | CASSYPGAIQTQYF
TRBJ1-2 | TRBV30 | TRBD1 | CASRSGTGQSGYGYTF
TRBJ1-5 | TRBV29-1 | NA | CSAKQGLNQPQHF
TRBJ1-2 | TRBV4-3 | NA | CASSQEVGVSYGYTF
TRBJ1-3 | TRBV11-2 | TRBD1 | CASSSRDSYSGNTIYF
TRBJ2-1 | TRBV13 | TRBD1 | CASSLAGTGNNEQFF
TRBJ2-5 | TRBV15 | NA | CATSRDERQETQYF